The 7 T cell receptor beta chains given below trace back to one sample, sequenced in a study of cytomegalovirus exposure and HLA in healthy donors. Primers: 60 Vbeta forward and 13 Jbeta reverse. TCRdb keeps only in-frame clones here, not all; method: immunoSEQ multiplex PCR. The table shows roughly 99,000 clones, with over 75% occurring only once. Material: PBMCs. These receptor sequences come from a man between 25 and 39 years old in good health and CMV-seronegative.

The rearrangement uses TRBV10-2 and TRBJ1-2, with D hard to call. The V end was cut by 5 bases, the J end by 1 base, with 8 bases between. CDR3 length equals 13 residues. Germline CDR1 WSHSY, CDR2 SAAADI. CDR3 sequence reads: CASSPGSNYGYTF. CDR3 nucleotides: TGCGCCAGCAGTCCGGGGAGTAACTATGGCTACACCTTC.

The gene calls are TRBV9 and TRBJ2-1; 9 bases fit TRBD2. V trimming: 3 bases; J trimming: 7 bases; junction bases outside the gene matches: 20. The CDR3 runs 19 residues. The germline V gene has CDR1 SGDLS and CDR2 YYNGEE. CDR3 in DNA: TGTGCCAGCAGCGCCCCCAGGACTAGCGCCCAGTGGATGAGGAATGAGCAGTTCTTC. It yields the protein CASSAPRTSAQWMRNEQFF.

The chain employs TRBV7-2 and TRBJ1-2; TRBD1 is a possible D gene (5 bases). The CDR3 covers 16 residues. Between the trimmed V and J ends, which lost 7 bases and 4 bases, there was a span of 22 bases. Per germline, CDR1 SGHTA and CDR2 FQGNSA. For the CDR3, the DNA is TGTGCCAGCACCGCCGGCGGGACCCAAAGGCGCTATGGCTACACCTTC. Encoded protein: CASTAGGTQRRYGYTF. The complete variable domain, with remaining parts taken from reference TRBV7-2 and TRBJ1-2, reads GAGVSQSPSNKVTEKGKDVELRCDPISGHTALYWYRQSLGQGLEFLIYFQGNSAPDKSGLPSDRFSAERTGGSVSTLTIQRTQQEDSAVYLCASTAGGTQRRYGYTFGSGTRLTVV.

The V call is TRBV2, the J call TRBJ2-4; TRBD2 agrees at 15 bases. CDR1 SNHLY and CDR2 FYNNEI come from the germline V gene. The CDR3 is 20 residues long. The J segment lost 0 bases and the V segment lost 3 bases, leaving 9 bases of the junction unmatched. CDR3 in amino acids: CASSDSPGTSGGKAKNIQYF. CDR3 DNA: TGTGCCAGCAGTGACAGCCCCGGGACTAGCGGGGGGAAAGCCAAAAACATTCAGTACTTC.

The CDR3, as DNA: TGTGCCACCAGCCCCCGGGGAAGAACAGATACGCAGTATTTT. Translating it yields CATSPRGRTDTQYF. The V gene is TRBV15, the J gene TRBJ2-3; D might be TRBD2 (5 bases). Germline loops: CDR1 LNHNV, CDR2 YYDKDF (reference sequence). This CDR3 contains 14 residues. Trimming pared 5 bases from V and 3 bases from J, leaving 12 bases between.

V usage is TRBV5-1 and J usage is TRBJ2-5; no firm D call. This CDR3 has 12 residues. Germline CDR1 and CDR2: SGHRS and YFSETQ. The V end was cut by 4 bases, the J end by 0 bases, with 4 bases between. The CDR3 region is CASSLYQETQYF. CDR3 nucleotides: TGCGCCAGCAGCCTGTACCAAGAGACCCAGTACTTC.

The rearrangement uses TRBV13 and TRBJ2-2; D ambiguous. V was cut by 0 bases and J by 4 bases, with 9 bases left in between. Germline V lookup: CDR1 PRHDT, CDR2 FYEKMQ (reference sequence). This CDR3 is built from 15 residues. In nucleotides, the CDR3 is TGTGCCAGCAGCTTAGGTCGGTCTAGCACCGGGGAGCTGTTTTTT. Translation: CASSLGRSSTGELFF.